This T cell receptor beta chain is from a study of blood T cell repertoires in COVID-19. Study-level information: Spain, Italy and the United States supplied samples that represented acute and convalescent COVID-19. PBMCs, B-cell-depleted T cells, or T cells were the source of the cDNA or gDNA that made up the material.

Study processing details: The authors estimated nucleated cell counts from reference gene primer amplification. The protocol was immunoSEQ multiplex PCR, while the TCRdb copy is restricted to in-frame clones and leaves out a portion. V and J calls plus clone size are reproduced from that table; the DNA served to infer D and trimming. The table shows about 120,000 clones, with 85% to 90% occurring only once. The CDR3 has 15 amino acids. The germline V gene has CDR1 SGHRS and CDR2 YFSETQ. Deletions cut 2 bases from V and 8 bases from J, with 17 bases between. This clone was seen only once. This clonotype was sampled from a man between 65 and 79 years old with active or convalescent COVID-19. The J gene is TRBJ2-1, the V gene TRBV5-1; tentatively, D is TRBD2 (5 bases). The sequenced sample was peripheral blood. Written as DNA, the CDR3 is TGCGCCAGCAGCTTCGCGGGCCGCCATGGCGATGAGCAGTTCTTC. Encoded protein: CASSFAGRHGDEQFF.